These 27 T cell receptor beta chains came from one sample sequenced in a study of neoadjuvant anti-PD-1 for oral cavity cancer. Assay: immunoSEQ multiplex PCR; the TCRdb copy retains only in-frame clones and omits some. The repertoire consists of about 68,000 clones, with roughly 81% occurring once and the leading ten covering 3.4%. Time point here: after neoadjuvant nivolumab, at surgical resection. The sequencing used PBMCs, collected after nivolumab (anti-PD-1) treatment. The receptors were gathered from a person aged 40 to 85 with oral cavity squamous cell carcinoma.

This clone turned up a few times. The chain combines TRBV28 with TRBJ1-4; D is ambiguous. CDR3 length: 12 residues. CDR1 MDHEN and CDR2 SYDVKM come from the germline V gene. V was cut by 5 bases and J by 7 bases, with 8 bases left in between. For the CDR3, the DNA is TGTGCCAGCAGTGCGGGAGTTGAAAAACTGTTTTTT. Translating gives CASSAGVEKLFF.

CDR3 sequence reads: CASSPAGRSYEQYF. The CDR3 DNA reads TGTGCCAGCAGCCCAGCGGGCCGGTCCTACGAGCAGTACTTC. The rearrangement uses TRBV7-6 and TRBJ2-7; D possibly corresponds to TRBD2 (6 bases). Germline CDR1 SGHVS, CDR2 FNYEAQ. This CDR3 spans 14 amino acids. V was clipped by 5 bases and J by 1 base, with 12 bases between them.

The V and J genes are TRBV7-8 and TRBJ2-1; no definite D call. Germline V gives CDR1 SGHVS, CDR2 FQNEAQ. This CDR3 has 14 amino acids. Trimming took 5 bases from V and 9 from J, leaving 17 bases between them. CDR3 sequence reads: CASSPADSPGEQFF. The CDR3, as DNA: TGTGCCAGCAGCCCGGCGGATAGTCCGGGTGAGCAGTTCTTC.

The gene calls are TRBV6-6 and TRBJ2-5; D possibly corresponds to TRBD2 (5 bases). CDR1 MNHNY and CDR2 SVGAGI come from the germline V gene (reference sequence). V was clipped by 5 bases and J by 5 bases, with 12 bases between them. The CDR3 extends over 13 amino acids. In DNA, the CDR3 is TGTGCCAGCAGTACCTCTAGCTTGGAGACCCAGTACTTC. Its translation is CASSTSSLETQYF.

The rearrangement uses TRBV28 and TRBJ2-7; D possibly matches TRBD1 or TRBD2 (5 bases each). CDR1 MDHEN and CDR2 SYDVKM come from the germline V gene. The CDR3 extends over 16 amino acids. The V end was cut by 7 bases, the J end by 0 bases, with 19 bases between. The CDR3: CASTLRGAAISYEQYF. The CDR3 nucleotides read TGTGCCAGCACCCTAAGAGGGGCCGCGATCTCCTACGAGCAGTACTTC.

The chain employs TRBV25-1 and TRBJ2-7; the D call may be TRBD1 or TRBD2 (5 bases each). Germline V gene sequence: CDR1 MGHDK, CDR2 SYGVNS. The CDR3 contains 14 residues. Trimming removed 3 bases from V and 4 bases from J, with 13 bases in between. The CDR3 is CASSESGRSYEQYF. The CDR3 bases are TGTGCCAGCAGTGAGTCGGGGCGGTCGTACGAGCAGTACTTC.

This clone has more than one count but fewer than ten. The CDR3 reads CASSSTGTTNTGELFF. In nucleotides, the CDR3 is TGTGCCAGCAGTTCCACCGGGACTACCAACACCGGGGAGCTGTTTTTT. The gene calls are TRBV6-5 and TRBJ2-2; 7 nucleotides match TRBD2. The CDR3 covers 16 residues. CDR1 and CDR2 (germline): MNHEY, SVGAGI. With V trimmed by 4 bases and J by 2 bases, 7 bases remained unmatched.

The chain employs TRBV6-5 and TRBJ2-2, with a weak D call TRBD2 (5 bases). The CDR3 length is 14 residues. Germline lookup yields CDR1 MNHEY and CDR2 SVGAGI. With 6 bases removed from V and 0 bases from J, the gap between germline ends came to 8 bases. CDR3 nucleotides: TGTGCCAGCAGAGCGGTCGCGAACACCGGGGAGCTGTTTTTT. Protein sequence: CASRAVANTGELFF.

The chain combines TRBV28 with TRBJ1-5; TRBD1 matches at 8 bases. V gave up 2 bases and J gave up 7 bases; unmatched junction bases: 13. Germline CDR1 and CDR2: MDHEN and SYDVKM. The CDR3 covers 17 residues. The CDR3 is CASSLEGLRGRKQPQHF. In nucleotides, the CDR3 is TGTGCCAGCAGTTTAGAAGGTCTCAGGGGGCGTAAGCAGCCCCAGCATTTT.

The chain is built from TRBV7-9 and TRBJ2-7; D unresolved. Trimming stripped 5 bases from V and 3 bases from J, with 8 bases between. The CDR3 extends over 12 amino acids. The germline V gene has CDR1 SEHNR and CDR2 FQNEAQ (reference sequence). The CDR3 loop reads CASSAAGYEQYF. In DNA form, the CDR3 reads TGTGCCAGCAGCGCCGCTGGCTACGAGCAGTACTTC.

Concerning this clone: The junction departs from the called germline gene at one end, perhaps through a read error. The chain links TRBV5-4 to TRBJ2-4, with TRBD2 identical over 9 bases. CDR3 length: 12 amino acids. Looked up from germline, CDR1 is SGHNT and CDR2 is YYREEE (reference sequence). The CDR3 coding sequence is TGTGCCAGCAGCTTGGAGGGCGGGAGGGCAGACTTC. Translated: CASSLEGGRADF.

The gene calls are TRBV5-4 and TRBJ2-7; the match to TRBD2 covers 8 bases. From germline, CDR1 is SGHNT and CDR2 YYREEE (reference sequence). V gave up 1 base and J gave up 1 base; unmatched junction bases: 10. The length of the CDR3 is 17 residues. In nucleotides, the CDR3 is TGTGCCAGCAGCTTGTACCGGGGGGGGGAGTGGTCCTACGAGCAGTACTTC. It codes for CASSLYRGGEWSYEQYF.

The chain joins TRBV5-4 to TRBJ2-3, with TRBD2 as a possible D gene (5 bases). The CDR3 runs 15 residues. V gave up 3 bases and J gave up 2 bases, with 13 bases separating them. Germline loops: CDR1 SGHNT, CDR2 YYREEE (reference sequence). The chain's CDR3 is CASSSLAGLTDTQYF. The CDR3 nucleotides are TGTGCCAGCAGCTCCTTGGCGGGTCTCACAGATACGCAGTATTTT.

This clone was detected only once. The chain's CDR3 is CASSRLDNEQFF. Written as DNA, the CDR3 is TGTGCCAGCAGCCGACTAGACAATGAGCAGTTCTTC. V and J are TRBV11-3 and TRBJ2-1; D is perhaps TRBD2 (6 bases). The germline V gene has CDR1 SGHNT and CDR2 YENEEA. Trimming took 5 bases from V and 5 from J, leaving 7 bases between them. The CDR3 covers 12 residues.

J is TRBJ2-7 and V is TRBV5-4; tentatively, D is TRBD2 (6 bases). The CDR3 loop spans 14 amino acids. The V gene lost 4 bases and the J gene lost 7 bases, with 18 bases spanning the gap. CDR1 and CDR2 from the germline V gene are SGHNT and YYREEE (reference sequence). Written as DNA, the CDR3 is TGTGCCAGCAGCACCGGGACTTCCCTTTATGAGCAGTACTTC. Its translation is CASSTGTSLYEQYF.

The rearrangement joins TRBV6-1 to TRBJ1-5; D may be TRBD1 (5 bases). The V gene's germline CDR1 is MNHNS and CDR2 SASEGT. This CDR3 contains 14 residues. Deletions cut 5 bases from V and 5 bases from J, with 13 bases between. This CDR3 reads CASSWDGSYQPQHF. In nucleotides, the CDR3 is TGTGCCAGCAGTTGGGACGGCTCCTATCAGCCCCAGCATTTT.

The gene calls are TRBV7-6 and TRBJ2-5; weak D call: TRBD1 (5 bases). The germline gives CDR1 SGHVS, CDR2 FNYEAQ. Trimming left V 2 bases short and J 3 bases short, with 16 bases between. The CDR3 has 16 amino acids. The CDR3 DNA is TGTGCCAGCAGCTTAATGAACCAAGGGGATAAAGAGACCCAGTACTTC. The encoded protein is CASSLMNQGDKETQYF.

The V and J genes are TRBV23-1 and TRBJ2-5; no clear D. TRBV23-1 is flagged as an ORF with uncertain function. Trimming removed 4 bases at V and 2 bases at J, with 14 bases between. CDR3 length: 15 amino acids. The CDR3 bases are TGCGCCAGCAGTCTGGGATCATCCCTTCAAGAGACCCAGTACTTC. Translation gives CASSLGSSLQETQYF.

This chain connects TRBV28 to TRBJ2-5, with D possibly matching TRBD1 (5 bases). The CDR3 covers 13 residues. CDR1 MDHEN and CDR2 SYDVKM come from the germline V gene. V shed 7 bases and J shed 1 base, with 10 bases lying between them. CDR3 sequence: CASTQTAQETQYF. The CDR3 bases are TGTGCCAGCACCCAGACAGCCCAAGAGACCCAGTACTTC.

This clone has a handful of counts. This chain joins TRBV11-2 and TRBJ2-5; 9 positions agree with TRBD1. V lost 5 bases to trimming and J lost 4 bases; unmatched junction nucleotides: 8. Germline CDR1 reads SGHAT; CDR2 reads FQNNGV. The CDR3 spans 15 residues. CDR3 bases: TGTGCCAGCAGCGCAAGACAGGGGGTGGCAGAGACCCAGTACTTC. Protein sequence: CASSARQGVAETQYF.

The gene calls are TRBV21-1 and TRBJ1-4. TRBV21-1 is a known pseudogene. The CDR3 has 11 amino acids. CDR3 in DNA: TGTGCCAGCTCCCTCGATGAAAAACTGTTTTTT. Amino acid sequence: CASSLDEKLFF.

The rearrangement joins TRBV6-6 to TRBJ2-5; 7 nucleotides line up with TRBD2. Unmatched junction bases numbered 13, after V lost 7 bases and J lost 5 bases. The CDR3 sequence is 15 residues long. Germline CDR1 reads MNHNY; CDR2 reads SVGAGI (reference sequence). CDR3 protein: CASTPLGLSSETQYF. DNA of the CDR3: TGTGCCAGCACTCCCCTGGGACTATCTTCGGAGACCCAGTACTTC.

V usage is TRBV28 and J usage is TRBJ1-1; D might be TRBD1 (5 bases). Germline CDR1 and CDR2: MDHEN and SYDVKM. The CDR3 spans 13 residues. The germline V and J ends were trimmed by 3 bases and 1 base, with 6 bases remaining between them. CDR3 DNA: TGTGCCAGCAGTTTCGACAGGAACACTGAAGCTTTCTTT. Translated, it gives CASSFDRNTEAFF.

The chain couples TRBV27 to TRBJ2-1; tentative D call: TRBD2 (6 bases). With 4 bases removed from V and 4 bases from J, the gap between germline ends came to 14 bases. Germline assignment: CDR1 MNHEY and CDR2 SMNVEV (reference sequence). There are 15 residues in the CDR3. This chain's CDR3 is CASSYSGGIYNEQFF. CDR3 DNA: TGTGCCAGCAGTTATTCTGGCGGGATTTACAATGAGCAGTTCTTC.

The chain has TRBV28 and TRBJ2-5; TRBD1 aligns across 8 bases. Germline V gene lookup returns CDR1 MDHEN and CDR2 SYDVKM. CDR3 size: 15 residues. J was trimmed by 5 bases and V by 2 bases; bases with no gene match: 7. The CDR3 spells CASSLIGRGRETQYF. For the CDR3, the DNA is TGTGCCAGCAGTTTAATTGGCAGGGGGCGGGAGACCCAGTACTTC.

The chain has TRBV10-3 and TRBJ2-7; D is perhaps TRBD1 (5 bases). Germline lookup yields CDR1 ENHRY and CDR2 SYGVKD. The CDR3 covers 14 residues. V lost 2 bases and J lost 6, with 14 bases in between. CDR3: CAISEGASLREQYF. CDR3 DNA sequence: TGTGCCATCAGTGAGGGGGCGAGCCTCCGCGAGCAGTACTTC.

The V and J genes are TRBV5-1 and TRBJ2-6; D remains ambiguous. With 0 bases removed from V and 4 bases from J, the gap between germline ends came to 14 bases. The germline gives CDR1 SGHRS, CDR2 YFSETQ. This CDR3 is built from 17 residues. This CDR3 is CASSLGISAAGANVLTF. The CDR3, as DNA: TGCGCCAGCAGCTTGGGGATATCCGCCGCCGGGGCCAACGTCCTGACTTTC. The entire variable domain, with the rest obtained from reference TRBV5-1 and TRBJ2-6, is as follows: KAGVTQTPRYLIKTRGQQVTLSCSPISGHRSVSWYQQTPGQGLQFLFEYFSETQRNKGNFPGRFSGRQFSNSRSEMNVSTLELGDSALYLCASSLGISAAGANVLTFGAGSRLTVL.